This T cell receptor (beta chain) was sequenced in a study of T-cell memory formation after mild COVID-19. The TCR alpha and TCR beta cDNA libraries, bearing sample barcodes and UMIs, were generated by 5'RACE using constant-segment primers. MiXCR, applied by TCRdb to the 5' RACE reads, yields one record per CDR3 protein. In the table there are around 200,000 distinct CDR3 sequences, about 11% of which are singletons. Broader study findings: Whereas later expanders leaned CD4+, clones contracting day 15 to 85 showed a balanced CD4/CD8 makeup. Unconfirmed was the SARS-CoV-2 specificity of second-wave clones that peaked on day 37.

CDR1 and CDR2 (germline): LGHDT, YNNKEL (reference sequence). CDR3 length: 14 residues. Trimming removed 1 base at V and 8 bases at J, with 14 bases between. This clonotype appeared a few times. Its antigen is not known. The specimen was PBMCs or a T cell subset sorted from them (not recorded which). This clonotype was obtained from a man younger than 35 who had mild COVID-19 (a few samples of this study predate the infection). Cell type and time point are not known. The rearrangement joins TRBV3-1 to TRBJ2-5; D not resolved. The CDR3, as DNA: TGTGCCAGCAGCCAAGGGACGGCCCCAGGTACCCAGTACTTC. It translates to CASSQGTAPGTQYF.